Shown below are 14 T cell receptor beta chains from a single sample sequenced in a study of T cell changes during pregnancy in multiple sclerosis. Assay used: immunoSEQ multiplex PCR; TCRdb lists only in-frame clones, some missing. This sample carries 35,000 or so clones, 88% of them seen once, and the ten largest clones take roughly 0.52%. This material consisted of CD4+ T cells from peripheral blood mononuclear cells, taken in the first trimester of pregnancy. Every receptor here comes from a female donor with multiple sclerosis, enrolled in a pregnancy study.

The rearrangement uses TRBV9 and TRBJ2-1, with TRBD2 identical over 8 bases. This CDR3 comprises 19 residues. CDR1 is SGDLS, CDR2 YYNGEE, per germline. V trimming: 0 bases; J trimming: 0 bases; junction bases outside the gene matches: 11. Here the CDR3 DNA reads TGTGCCAGCAGCGTAGAGCCAGCGGGGGCCTCAACCTCCTACAATGAGCAGTTCTTC. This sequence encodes CASSVEPAGASTSYNEQFF.

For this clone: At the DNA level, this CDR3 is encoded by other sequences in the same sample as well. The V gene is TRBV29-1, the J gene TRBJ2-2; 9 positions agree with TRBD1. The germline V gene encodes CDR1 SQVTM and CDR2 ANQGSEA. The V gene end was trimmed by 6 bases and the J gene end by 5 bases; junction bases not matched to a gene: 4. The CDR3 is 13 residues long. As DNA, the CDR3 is TGCAGCGTGCAGACAGGGGGAACCGGGGAGCTGTTTTTT. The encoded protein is CSVQTGGTGELFF.

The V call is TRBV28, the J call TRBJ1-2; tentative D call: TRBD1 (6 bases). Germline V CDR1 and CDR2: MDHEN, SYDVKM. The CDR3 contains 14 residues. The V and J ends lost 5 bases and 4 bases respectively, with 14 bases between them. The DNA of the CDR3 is TGTGCCAGCAGTCTCCAGGCAGGGGTCTATGGCTACACCTTC. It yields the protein CASSLQAGVYGYTF.

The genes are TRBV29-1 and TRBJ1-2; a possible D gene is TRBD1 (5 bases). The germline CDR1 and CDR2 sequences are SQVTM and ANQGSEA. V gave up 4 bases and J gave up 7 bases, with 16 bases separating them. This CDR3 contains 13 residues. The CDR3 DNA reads TGCAGCGTTGGGCAGGGCGCTCTCTCTGGCTACACCTTC. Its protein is CSVGQGALSGYTF.

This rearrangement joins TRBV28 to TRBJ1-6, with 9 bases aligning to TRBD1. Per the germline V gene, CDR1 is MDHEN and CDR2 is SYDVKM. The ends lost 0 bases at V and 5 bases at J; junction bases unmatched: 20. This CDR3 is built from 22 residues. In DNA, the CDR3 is TGTGCCAGCAGTTTATGGGGAGTAGACAGGGGGAAAATGGGCCCCCATAATTCACCCCTCCACTTT. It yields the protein CASSLWGVDRGKMGPHNSPLHF.

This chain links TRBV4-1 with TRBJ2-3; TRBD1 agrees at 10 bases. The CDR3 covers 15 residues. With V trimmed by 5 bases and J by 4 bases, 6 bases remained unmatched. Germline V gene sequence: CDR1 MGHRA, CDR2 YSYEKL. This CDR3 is CASSSRQGASDTQYF. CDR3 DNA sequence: TGCGCCAGCAGCTCCAGACAGGGGGCATCAGATACGCAGTATTTT.

CDR3 amino acids: CASRFGTGQSGANVLTF. As DNA, the CDR3 is TGCGCCAGCAGATTCGGGACAGGGCAGTCTGGGGCCAACGTCCTGACTTTC. The rearrangement uses TRBV5-1 and TRBJ2-6; 9 bases are a match to TRBD1. This CDR3 is 17 amino acids long. From germline, CDR1 is SGHRS and CDR2 YFSETQ. With 5 bases clipped from V and 1 base from J, the junction kept 7 bases outside the gene matches.

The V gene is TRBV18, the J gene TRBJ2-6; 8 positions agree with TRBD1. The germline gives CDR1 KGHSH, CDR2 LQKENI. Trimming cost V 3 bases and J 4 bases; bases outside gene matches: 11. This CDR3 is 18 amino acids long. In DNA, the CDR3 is TGTGCCAGCTCACCGGTAAGGCAGGGGGCGCACGGGGCCAACGTCCTGACTTTC. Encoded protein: CASSPVRQGAHGANVLTF.

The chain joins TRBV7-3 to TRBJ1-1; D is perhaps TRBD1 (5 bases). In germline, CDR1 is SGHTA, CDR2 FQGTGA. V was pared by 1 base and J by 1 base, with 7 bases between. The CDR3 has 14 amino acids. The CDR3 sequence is CASSLIGANTEAFF. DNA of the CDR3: TGTGCCAGCAGCTTAATAGGGGCGAACACTGAAGCTTTCTTT.

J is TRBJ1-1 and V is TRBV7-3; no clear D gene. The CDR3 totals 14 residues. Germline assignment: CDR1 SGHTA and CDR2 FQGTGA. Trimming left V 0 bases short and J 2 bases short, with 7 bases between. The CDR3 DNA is TGTGCCAGCAGCTTAACAGCGGCCAACACTGAAGCTTTCTTT. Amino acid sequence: CASSLTAANTEAFF.

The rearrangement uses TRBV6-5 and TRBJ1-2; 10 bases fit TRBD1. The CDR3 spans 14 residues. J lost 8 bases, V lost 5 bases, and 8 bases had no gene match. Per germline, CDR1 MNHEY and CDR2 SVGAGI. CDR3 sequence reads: CASSTSGQGGGYTF. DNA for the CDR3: TGTGCCAGCAGTACCTCTGGACAGGGGGGCGGCTACACCTTC.

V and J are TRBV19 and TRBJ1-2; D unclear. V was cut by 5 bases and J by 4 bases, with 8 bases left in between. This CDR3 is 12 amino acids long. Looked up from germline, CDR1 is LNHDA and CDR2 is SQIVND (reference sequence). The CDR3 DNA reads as TGTGCCAGTAGTCCCGCAGGCTATGGCTACACCTTC. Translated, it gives CASSPAGYGYTF.

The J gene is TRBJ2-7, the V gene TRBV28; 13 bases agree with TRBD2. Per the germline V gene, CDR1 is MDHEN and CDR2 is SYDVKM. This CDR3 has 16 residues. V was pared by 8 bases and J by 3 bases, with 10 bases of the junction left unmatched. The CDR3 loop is CASGSTSGRSIYEQYF. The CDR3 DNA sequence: TGTGCCAGCGGATCGACTAGCGGGAGGTCTATCTACGAGCAGTACTTC.

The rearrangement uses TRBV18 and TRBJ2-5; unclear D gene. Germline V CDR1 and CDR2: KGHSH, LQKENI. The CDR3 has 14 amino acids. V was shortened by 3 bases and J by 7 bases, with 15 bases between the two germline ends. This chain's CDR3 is CASSPTPRSGTQYF. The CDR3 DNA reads TGTGCCAGCTCACCTACCCCTAGATCCGGGACCCAGTACTTC.